This TCR beta chain was documented in a study of blood T cell repertoires in COVID-19. Some clones are missing from TCRdb's copy, which holds only in-frame ones; the method was immunoSEQ multiplex PCR. The sample lists 310,000 or so clones, about nine tenths occurring once. The CDR3 sequence is 13 residues long. The V gene lost 3 bases and the J gene lost 9 bases, with 12 bases spanning the gap. Per germline, CDR1 LNHDA and CDR2 SQIVND (reference sequence). The sample consisted of PBMCs or T cells enriched from blood (not recorded which). This sequence joins TRBV19 and TRBJ2-1; D not resolved. The origin of this receptor is a woman in her thirties or forties who had recovered from COVID-19. The CDR3 spells CASSIERFLEQFF. In DNA, the CDR3 is TGTGCCAGTAGTATCGAACGGTTTCTTGAGCAGTTCTTC.